These 28 T cell receptor beta chains were sequenced from one sample in a study of T-cell memory formation after mild COVID-19. One entry per CDR3 protein results from TCRdb running MiXCR on the 5' RACE reads. The sample contains about 320,000 distinct CDR3 sequences, 14% of which appear only once. Sequenced material: PBMCs or a T cell subset sorted from them (not recorded which). These receptors came from a young man who had mild COVID-19 (a few samples of this study predate the infection). Cell type and time point are not known.

Only a few counts were recorded for this clonotype. The CDR3 loop reads CASSLAASPSCTF. As DNA, the CDR3 is TGTGCCAGCAGCTTAGCGGCAAGCCCTTCGTGCACCTTC. The chain couples TRBV7-8 to TRBJ1-2, with D hard to call. The length of the CDR3 is 13 residues. The V gene's germline CDR1 is SGHVS and CDR2 FQNEAQ. V was clipped by 0 bases and J by 13 bases, with 15 bases between them.

This chain links TRBV7-2 with TRBJ1-1, with unresolved D. The CDR3 consists of 14 residues. V lost 0 bases and J 3 bases, leaving 8 bases between the germline ends. In germline, CDR1 is SGHTA, CDR2 FQGNSA. The CDR3 protein is CASSLAGWDTEAFF. In nucleotides, the CDR3 is TGTGCCAGCAGCTTAGCAGGTTGGGACACTGAAGCTTTCTTT.

The table lists this clonotype with a few counts. In DNA, the CDR3 is TGTGCCAGCAGCCATTCTGGTAACTATGGCTACACCTTC. As protein: CASSHSGNYGYTF. The chain has TRBV7-2 and TRBJ1-2; D gene unclear. Germline CDR1 SGHTA, CDR2 FQGNSA. V was clipped by 5 bases and J by 1 base, with 8 bases between them. The CDR3 contains 13 residues.

The table lists this clonotype with a few counts. The CDR3 region is CASSLTWGEQYV. Here the CDR3 DNA reads TGTGCCAGCAGTTTAACGTGGGGCGAGCAGTACGTC. The rearrangement joins TRBV28 to TRBJ2-7; unclear D gene. CDR3 size: 12 residues. V was clipped by 2 bases and J by 6 bases, with 8 bases between them. Germline loops: CDR1 MDHEN, CDR2 SYDVKM.

The rearrangement links TRBV6-1 to TRBJ2-5, with a possible D match to TRBD1 (5 bases). Germline loops: CDR1 MNHNS, CDR2 SASEGT. The CDR3 is 12 residues long. With 7 bases removed from V and 0 bases from J, the gap between germline ends came to 6 bases. The CDR3 DNA reads as TGTGCCAGCACAGGGAACCAAGAGACCCAGTACTTC. Its translation: CASTGNQETQYF.

This clonotype was seen repeatedly, ten times or more. The chain links TRBV27 to TRBJ1-2; TRBD1 is a possible D gene (6 bases). CDR3 length: 15 amino acids. Trimming took off 2 bases at V and 2 bases at J, with 12 bases between the two ends. Germline-derived CDR1 and CDR2 are MNHEY and SMNVEV (reference sequence). The CDR3 DNA sequence: TGTGCCAGCAGTTTAGCAGCAGGGGCCAACTATGGCTACACCTTC. Protein: CASSLAAGANYGYTF.

The table lists this clonotype with many counts. V gene TRBV4-2 combines with J gene TRBJ2-5; TRBD2 matches at 7 bases. With 2 bases clipped from V and 0 bases from J, the junction kept 6 bases outside the gene matches. Per the germline V gene, CDR1 is LGHNA and CDR2 is YNFKEQ. CDR3 size: 16 residues. The chain's CDR3 is CASSQRDGGDQETQYF. In DNA, the CDR3 is TGTGCCAGCAGCCAAAGGGATGGGGGGGACCAAGAGACCCAGTACTTC.

There are many counts of this clonotype. The J gene is TRBJ2-7, the V gene TRBV20-1; 9 nucleotides match TRBD1. The CDR3 runs to 16 residues. V trimming: 0 bases; J trimming: 2 bases; junction bases outside the gene matches: 8. Germline CDR1 and CDR2: DFQATT and SNEGSKA (reference sequence). CDR3 sequence: CSARDEVDRGTYEQYF. The CDR3 DNA sequence: TGCAGTGCTAGAGATGAGGTGGACAGGGGCACCTACGAGCAGTACTTC.

V usage is TRBV5-1 and J usage is TRBJ1-5; D is possibly TRBD1 (5 bases). Germline CDR1 SGHRS, CDR2 YFSETQ. V gave up 0 bases and J gave up 0 bases, with 7 bases separating them. CDR3 size: 15 residues. CDR3 in DNA: TGCGCCAGCAGCTTGGCGGGGGTTAGCAATCAGCCCCAGCATTTT. This sequence encodes CASSLAGVSNQPQHF. The variable domain in full, completed from reference TRBV5-1 and TRBJ1-5, reads KAGVTQTPRYLIKTRGQQVTLSCSPISGHRSVSWYQQTPGQGLQFLFEYFSETQRNKGNFPGRFSGRQFSNSRSEMNVSTLELGDSALYLCASSLAGVSNQPQHFGDGTRLSIL.

In this sample, this clonotype turned up many times. The chain is built from TRBV29-1 and TRBJ2-5; D is uncertain. Per germline, CDR1 SQVTM and CDR2 ANQGSEA. Trimming removed 6 bases at V and 2 bases at J, with 13 bases between. This CDR3 contains 13 residues. The CDR3 here is CSVAMAEQETQYF. CDR3 sequence (DNA): TGCAGCGTCGCCATGGCGGAGCAAGAGACCCAGTACTTC.

This sequence joins TRBV5-1 and TRBJ2-4; a weak D match, TRBD1 (6 bases). V gave up 4 bases and J gave up 6 bases, with 17 bases separating them. From germline, CDR1 is SGHRS and CDR2 YFSETQ. The CDR3 has 15 residues. Here the CDR3 DNA reads TGCGCCAGCAGCCCGAAAGGGGCACAGGGAAACATTCAGTACTTC. It encodes CASSPKGAQGNIQYF.

The rearrangement links TRBV5-1 to TRBJ2-6, with no clear D. Trimming shortened V by 7 bases and J by 4 bases, and 12 bases separated the two germline ends. The germline gives CDR1 SGHRS, CDR2 YFSETQ. CDR3 length equals 14 residues. The CDR3 region has the DNA TGCGCCAGCGCCCCGGGTTCAGGGGCCAACGTCCTGACTTTC. Encoded protein: CASAPGSGANVLTF.

The chain carries TRBV29-1 and TRBJ1-2; no reliable D call. V lost 5 bases and J lost 8, with 15 bases in between. This CDR3 is 12 amino acids long. The germline V gene has CDR1 SQVTM and CDR2 ANQGSEA. This chain's CDR3 is CSVSRPERGYTF. The CDR3 nucleotides are TGCAGCGTTTCTAGACCGGAGCGGGGCTACACCTTC.

The CDR3 here is CAISDRTNQPQHF. DNA of the CDR3: TGTGCCATCAGTGACCGCACCAATCAGCCCCAGCATTTT. The chain combines TRBV10-3 with TRBJ1-5; D is ambiguous. Per the germline V gene, CDR1 is ENHRY and CDR2 is SYGVKD. The ends were cut back, 3 bases at V and 3 bases at J, with 6 bases in the middle. The CDR3 is made up of 13 amino acids.

This clonotype was counted only a few times. This chain links TRBV6-6 with TRBJ1-2; D gene unclear. Trimming took off 7 bases at V and 8 bases at J, with 17 bases between the two ends. The CDR3 consists of 13 residues. Germline loops: CDR1 MNHNY, CDR2 SVGAGI (reference sequence). The CDR3 loop reads CASNSNRGVGYTF. CDR3 coding DNA: TGTGCCAGCAACTCAAACCGAGGCGTCGGCTACACCTTC.

This clonotype was counted between two and nine times. The chain uses TRBV20-1 and TRBJ2-7; tentative D call: TRBD2 (7 bases). Trimming cost V 3 bases and J 3 bases, with 15 bases left between them. Germline lookup yields CDR1 DFQATT and CDR2 SNEGSKA (reference sequence). This CDR3 has 14 residues. This CDR3 is CSASAGAGRYEQYF. Written as DNA, the CDR3 is TGCAGTGCTAGTGCGGGGGCCGGACGCTACGAGCAGTACTTC.

This chain connects TRBV30 to TRBJ2-7, with a weak D call TRBD1 (6 bases). The V gene's germline CDR1 is GTSNPN and CDR2 SVGIG (reference sequence). V lost 4 bases and J lost 0, with 7 bases in between. The CDR3 length is 12 residues. The chain's CDR3 is CAWKDSSYEQYF. The CDR3 nucleotides are TGTGCCTGGAAGGACAGCTCCTACGAGCAGTACTTC.

The rearrangement uses TRBV11-2 and TRBJ2-7; the match to TRBD1 covers 9 bases. J lost 7 bases, V lost 1 base, and 11 bases had no gene match. The germline CDR1 and CDR2 sequences are SGHAT and FQNNGV. The CDR3 runs to 16 residues. The CDR3: CASSLGLGQGGGEQYF. The CDR3 DNA is TGTGCCAGCAGCTTAGGGCTGGGACAGGGAGGTGGGGAGCAGTACTTC.

Worth noting for this clonotype: The junction and the germline gene differ at one end; a read error may be behind it. This chain links TRBV5-5 with TRBJ2-4, with unresolved D. This CDR3 has 14 residues. Germline-derived CDR1 and CDR2 are SGHKS and YYEKEE (reference sequence). The CDR3 sequence: CASSLAGEGFPFFF. For the CDR3, the DNA is TGTGCCAGCAGCTTGGCCGGCGAAGGATTTCCGTTCTTCTTC.

The rearrangement joins TRBV29-1 to TRBJ1-1; the D gene is possibly TRBD1 (5 bases). Germline CDR1 SQVTM, CDR2 ANQGSEA. Trimming cost V 4 bases and J 8 bases, with 11 bases left between them. This CDR3 region has 11 residues. CDR3 region: CSVVLAGEAFF. The CDR3 DNA sequence: TGCAGCGTTGTGTTGGCAGGGGAAGCTTTCTTT.

This clonotype was counted between two and nine times. V is TRBV6-1 and J is TRBJ2-7, with D possibly matching TRBD2 (5 bases). CDR3 length equals 13 residues. Deletions cut 2 bases from V and 7 bases from J, with 12 bases between. Germline V gene sequence: CDR1 MNHNS, CDR2 SASEGT. DNA of the CDR3: TGTGCCAGCAGTGAAACCGGGGTTGGAGAGCAGTACTTC. Encoded protein: CASSETGVGEQYF.

This clonotype was observed a handful of times. The chain couples TRBV25-1 to TRBJ2-7; D gene unclear. Germline CDR1 is MGHDK and CDR2 is SYGVNS. The CDR3 covers 13 residues. V lost 1 base and J lost 6, with 10 bases in between. The CDR3 protein is CASSEFLHSEQYV. For the CDR3, the DNA is TGTGCCAGCAGTGAATTCTTGCATTCCGAGCAGTACGTC.

This chain links TRBV6-1 with TRBJ1-5, with 8 bases lining up with TRBD1. The CDR3 totals 15 residues. The V segment lost 10 bases and the J segment 8 bases; nucleotides outside the gene matches: 16. CDR1 MNHNS and CDR2 SASEGT come from the germline V gene. The CDR3 reads CATITGGQGGEPQHF. The CDR3 DNA sequence: TGTGCCACCATCACGGGAGGACAGGGTGGTGAGCCCCAGCATTTT.

The table lists this clonotype with many counts. V usage is TRBV24-1 and J usage is TRBJ2-3; TRBD1 aligns across 7 bases. Germline CDR1 is KGHDR and CDR2 is SFDVKD. V lost 3 bases to trimming and J lost 2 bases; unmatched junction nucleotides: 10. This CDR3 has 17 amino acids. The CDR3 protein is CATSDRDSVLATDTQYF. DNA of the CDR3: TGTGCCACCAGTGATCGGGACAGCGTACTTGCCACAGATACGCAGTATTTT.

J is TRBJ2-7 and V is TRBV20-1, with D perhaps matching TRBD1 (6 bases). Deletions cut 5 bases from V and 9 bases from J, with 26 bases between. CDR3 length: 15 amino acids. The V gene's germline CDR1 is DFQATT and CDR2 SNEGSKA (reference sequence). The CDR3 region is CSAPMFATGPGVQYV. The DNA for the CDR3 is TGCAGTGCTCCTATGTTTGCCACAGGGCCTGGGGTGCAGTACGTC.

There are a few counts of this clonotype. This chain joins TRBV7-9 and TRBJ2-1; D may match TRBD1 or TRBD2 (6 bases each). This CDR3 is built from 13 residues. Trimming stripped 1 base from V and 15 bases from J, with 16 bases between. Germline-derived CDR1 and CDR2 are SEHNR and FQNEAQ (reference sequence). The CDR3, as DNA: TGTGCCAGCAGCTTAGTGGTGGGGGGCCCCGCGTTCTTC. It yields the protein CASSLVVGGPAFF.

The CDR3 DNA follows: TGTGCCAGCAGCTTAGGGCCAGCTTCTCGCAATGAGCAGTTCTTC. Its protein is CASSLGPASRNEQFF. V is TRBV11-2 and J is TRBJ2-1; no definite D call. CDR3 length equals 15 residues. CDR1 and CDR2 (germline): SGHAT, FQNNGV. V lost 1 base and J lost 6, with 13 bases in between.

The chain carries TRBV5-1 and TRBJ2-1, with 8 bases aligning to TRBD2. This CDR3 is built from 15 residues. Looked up from germline, CDR1 is SGHRS and CDR2 is YFSETQ. The J segment lost 3 bases and the V segment lost 6 bases, leaving 8 bases of the junction unmatched. The CDR3: CASIGGLGVYNEQFF. DNA for the CDR3: TGCGCCAGCATCGGGGGACTAGGCGTCTACAATGAGCAGTTCTTC.